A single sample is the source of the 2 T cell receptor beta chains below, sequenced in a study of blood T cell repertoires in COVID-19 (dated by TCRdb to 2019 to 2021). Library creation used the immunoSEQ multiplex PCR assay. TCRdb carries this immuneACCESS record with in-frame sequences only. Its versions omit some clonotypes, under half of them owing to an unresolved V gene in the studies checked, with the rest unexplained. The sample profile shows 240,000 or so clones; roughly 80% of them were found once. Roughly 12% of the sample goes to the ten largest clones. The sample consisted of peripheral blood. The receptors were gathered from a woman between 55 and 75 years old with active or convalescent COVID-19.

The CDR3 protein is CAWSERTEAFF. The CDR3 DNA follows: TGTGCCTGGAGTGAGCGAACTGAAGCTTTCTTT. The V call is TRBV30, the J call TRBJ1-1; no reliable D call. V shed 1 base and J shed 5 bases, with 5 bases lying between them. Germline-derived CDR1 and CDR2 are GTSNPN and SVGIG (reference sequence). This CDR3 has 11 residues. Using reference TRBV30 and TRBJ1-1 for the parts outside the CDR3, the full variable domain is SQTIHQWPATLVQPVGSPLSLECTVEGTSNPNLYWYRQAAGRGLQLLFYSVGIGQISSEVPQNLSASRPQDRQFILSSKKLLLSDSGFYLCAWSERTEAFFGQGTRLTVV.

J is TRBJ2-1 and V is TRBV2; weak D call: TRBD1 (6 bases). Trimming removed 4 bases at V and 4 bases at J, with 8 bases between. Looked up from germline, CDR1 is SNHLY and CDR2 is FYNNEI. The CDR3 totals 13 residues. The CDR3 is CASSGGGYNEQFF. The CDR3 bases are TGTGCCAGCAGTGGAGGGGGATACAATGAGCAGTTCTTC.